This is a list of T cell receptor beta chains from one sample in a study of post-analysis software for immune sequencing data. Each CDR3 protein is one row after TCRdb ran MiXCR on the PCR reads. The sample carries almost 700,000 distinct CDR3 sequences, approximately 60% recorded once. Sequencing was performed on blood. The origin of the receptors is a girl aged 2-10 years with multiple sclerosis. The conserved cysteine and the conserved F or W are not part of the CDR3 here.

j_gene	v_gene	CDR3aa
TRBJ1-6	TRBV3-1	ASSQEGQGSSPLH
TRBJ2-3	TRBV4-1	ASSQVSGGISTDTQY
TRBJ2-1	TRBV20-1	SVEGGVSYNEQF
TRBJ1-1	TRBV29-1	SVLWNTEAF
TRBJ2-7	TRBV28	ASDTTPGEQY
TRBJ1-1	TRBV6-5	ASISGTEAF
TRBJ2-2	TRBV2	AIRLASRELF
TRBJ2-3	TRBV7-2	AGSRTGVGTDTQY
TRBJ2-7	TRBV5-1	ASSSGQGLYEQY
TRBJ1-4	TRBV12-3/TRBV12-4	ASSSIGPAEKLF